Reported below is one TCR beta chain. Measured with immunoSEQ multiplex PCR; TCRdb has only the in-frame clones, and not every one. The data hold 60,000 to 95,000 clones, with less than 98% observed a single time. The source of the sample is a study of Tregs in tolerant kidney transplant recipients. The TCR sequence derives from a human donor who received a combined kidney and bone marrow transplant. Specimen: CD4+ T cells from blood, collected before the transplant.

CDR3 sequence reads: CASSKDRNTGELFF. Written as DNA, the CDR3 is TGTGCCAGCAGCAAGGACAGGAACACCGGGGAGCTGTTTTTT. The J gene is TRBJ2-2, the V gene TRBV7-3; D is perhaps TRBD1 (6 bases). V was cut by 5 bases and J by 1 base, with 8 bases left in between. The CDR3 length is 14 residues. CDR1 and CDR2 from the germline V gene are SGHTA and FQGTGA.